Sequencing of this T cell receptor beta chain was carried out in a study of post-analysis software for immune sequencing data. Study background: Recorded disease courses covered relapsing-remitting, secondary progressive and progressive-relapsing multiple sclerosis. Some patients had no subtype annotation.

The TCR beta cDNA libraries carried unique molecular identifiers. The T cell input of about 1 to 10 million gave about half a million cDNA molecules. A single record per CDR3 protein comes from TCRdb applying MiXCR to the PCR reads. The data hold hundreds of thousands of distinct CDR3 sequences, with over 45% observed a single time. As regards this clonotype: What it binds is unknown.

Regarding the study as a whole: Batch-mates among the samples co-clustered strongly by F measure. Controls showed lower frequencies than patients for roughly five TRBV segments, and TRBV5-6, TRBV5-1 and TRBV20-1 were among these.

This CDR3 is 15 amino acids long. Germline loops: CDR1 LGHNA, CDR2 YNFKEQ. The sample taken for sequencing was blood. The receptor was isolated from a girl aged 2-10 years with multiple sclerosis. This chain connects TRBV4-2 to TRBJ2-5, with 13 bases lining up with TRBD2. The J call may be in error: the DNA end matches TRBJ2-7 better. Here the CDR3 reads CASSPGLAGEDEQYF. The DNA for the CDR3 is TGTGCCAGCAGCCCCGGACTAGCGGGAGAGGACGAGCAGTACTTC.